This section outlines one TCR beta chain sequence together with its context. As yet, its antigen is unknown. The source of the sample is a study of monozygotic twins with inflammatory bowel disease. CDR1 and CDR2 (germline): MNHNY, SVGAGI (reference sequence). The CDR3 has 12 amino acids. General study points: Healthy co-twins, by inverse Simpson, had higher TCRbeta diversity than their siblings with IBD.

TCRdb re-called the 5' RACE reads and shows each CDR3 protein once, DNA omitted. This listing includes more than 120,000 distinct CDR3 sequences. The clonotype comes from a human donor with ulcerative colitis or Crohn's disease, or a healthy co-twin of an affected twin (not recorded which). This sequence joins TRBV6-6 and TRBJ2-4. Sequencing was performed on blood. CDR3 in amino acids: CASSYPENIQYF.